These 2 T cell receptor beta chains came from one sample sequenced in a study of CD8 T cells in ankylosing spondylitis. The study's findings and limits: What seemed typical of ankylosing spondylitis blood was a TCR beta motif built from several highly homologous variants.

Antigens of these TCRs are unknown. Each CDR3 protein gets one entry after TCRdb re-called the 5' RACE reads with MiXCR. The sample has fewer than 650,000 distinct CDR3 sequences, more than 9.5% seen once. The sample consisted of blood, either unsorted or a sorted T cell fraction (not recorded which). These receptors were collected from a male donor with ankylosing spondylitis.

The chain employs TRBV7-2 and TRBJ2-5; 9 bases fit TRBD1. With 1 base clipped from V and 7 bases from J, the junction kept 10 bases outside the gene matches. The germline V gene has CDR1 SGHTA and CDR2 FQGNSA. CDR3 length: 16 residues. The CDR3: CASSLVVGQGIATQYF. The CDR3 DNA sequence: TGTGCCAGCAGCTTAGTGGTAGGACAGGGGATCGCGACCCAGTACTTC. Complete variable domain (other parts from reference TRBV7-2 and TRBJ2-5): GAGVSQSPSNKVTEKGKDVELRCDPISGHTALYWYRQSLGQGLEFLIYFQGNSAPDKSGLPSDRFSAERTGGSVSTLTIQRTQQEDSAVYLCASSLVVGQGIATQYFGPGTRLLVL.

In its sample, this clonotype was seen many times. The chain joins TRBV12-3 or TRBV12-4 to TRBJ1-2; no firm D call. The CDR3 has 17 residues. V shed 3 bases and J shed 6 bases, with 23 bases lying between them. The CDR3: CASSFLVQPPPPNGYTF. DNA for the CDR3: TGTGCCAGCAGTTTTTTAGTCCAGCCACCGCCGCCCAATGGCTACACCTTC.